This T cell receptor beta chain came from a study of blood T cell repertoires in COVID-19. As for the study in general: COVID-19 samples, acute and convalescent, were from the United States, Italy and Spain. T cells, B-cell-depleted T cells, or PBMCs provided the cDNA or gDNA that served as material.

Participants' reported clinical history set cohort assignment. Original analysis: Estimation of nucleated cell counts was performed using reference gene primer amplification. The protocol was immunoSEQ multiplex PCR, while the TCRdb copy is restricted to in-frame clones and leaves out a portion. The V and J calls and clone size were taken over from that table, and D and trimming were inferred from the DNA. The table records under 250,000 clones, around 81% of them present only once. Sequencing was carried out using PBMCs or T cells enriched from blood (not recorded which). The clonotype originates from a woman aged 45-65 years with acute COVID-19.

This chain's CDR3 is CASSPGRGIDYGYTF. CDR3 nucleotide sequence: TGTGCCAGCAGCCCAGGTCGGGGGATTGACTATGGCTACACCTTC. This sequence joins TRBV7-2 and TRBJ1-2; maybe TRBD1 (5 bases). The V end lost 5 bases, the J end lost 3 bases, and 16 bases lay between the germline ends. The CDR3 has 15 residues. The germline gives CDR1 SGHTA, CDR2 FQGNSA.